The rows below give T cell receptor beta chains drawn from one sample of a study of shared clonotypes between healthy human individuals. The protocol was immunoSEQ multiplex PCR, while the TCRdb copy is restricted to in-frame clones and leaves out a portion. The sample has around 2,000,000 clones; 90% to 95% are singletons. The material sequenced was naive CD4+ T cells sorted from blood. The receptors come from a man aged 18 to 30 in good health. Each CDR3 is given with its conserved first and last residue. A D gene is named only where the DNA matches it firmly. Some rows mark clone size as missing; the rest say once, few, many or name a class of expanded clone.

>TRBJ2-7|-|-|TRBV7-2
TGTGCCAGCAGCTTAGAGTCGTGGGGGGCAACCTACGAGCAGTACTTC
CASSLESWGATYEQYF
>TRBJ2-3|-|TRBD2|TRBV27
TGTGCCAGCAGTTTACTAGCGGGAGTTGCAGATACGCAGTATTTT
CASSLLAGVADTQYF
>TRBJ2-7|-|-|TRBV7-8
TGTGCCAGCAGCTTAGGTTTCAGGGGATTCAACTACGAGCAGTACTTC
CASSLGFRGFNYEQYF
>TRBJ2-7|-|-|TRBV28
TGTGCCAGCACAAAACGCAGGTCTTCCAGGAGCTCCTACGAGCAGTACTTC
CASTKRRSSRSSYEQYF
>TRBJ2-1|-|-|TRBV7-2
TGTGCCAGCAGCCCCCAGGGGACTTCCTACAATGAGCAGTTCTTC
CASSPQGTSYNEQFF
>TRBJ2-1|once|TRBD1|TRBV5-1
TGCGCCAGCAGGTGGACAGGGGTGGGTGAGCAGTTCTTC
CASRWTGVGEQFF
>TRBJ2-7|-|-|TRBV5-6
TGTGCCAGCAGCTCGGGACCACCCAATTCCTACGAGCAGTACTTC
CASSSGPPNSYEQYF
>TRBJ2-7|-|-|TRBV2
TGTGCCAGCGCCCCCGGGACGGCAGCCTACGAGCAGTACTTC
CASAPGTAAYEQYF
>TRBJ2-7|-|-|TRBV30
TGTGCCTCCCGAGGGCAGGGAACCTACGAGCAGTACTTC
CASRGQGTYEQYF
>TRBJ2-1|-|-|TRBV10-3
TGTGCCATCAGTGAACAACGCGGAGGTTACAATGAGCAGTTCTTC
CAISEQRGGYNEQFF
>TRBJ2-2|once|-|TRBV28
TGTGCCAGCAGTCTCTCCGGACCTACAACCGGGGAGCTGTTTTTT
CASSLSGPTTGELFF
>TRBJ2-1|-|TRBD1|TRBV9
TGTGCCAGCAGCGTAGAGGGAACGACAGGGGTGAAGGCGAATGAGCAGTTCTTC
CASSVEGTTGVKANEQFF
>TRBJ2-1|-|TRBD1|TRBV27
TGTGCCAGCAGTCTTAACACAGGGGGCGAGCAGTTCTTC
CASSLNTGGEQFF
>TRBJ2-3|once|-|TRBV5-1
TGCGCCAGCAGCTTGTATCCAGACGCTAGCACAGATACGCAGTATTTT
CASSLYPDASTDTQYF
>TRBJ2-1|-|TRBD2|TRBV7-3
TGTGCCAGCAGCCCCGTCGACGCCGGGGGGGGCTACAATGAGCAGTTCTTC
CASSPVDAGGGYNEQFF
>TRBJ2-2|-|TRBD1|TRBV28
TGTGCCAGCGTCACGTCTGGACAGGGTGGCACCGGGGAGCTGTTTTTT
CASVTSGQGGTGELFF
>TRBJ1-6|-|-|TRBV7-2
TGTGCCAGCAGCTTTTTCGGGGGAATGAATTCACCCCTCCACTTT
CASSFFGGMNSPLHF
>TRBJ1-2|-|TRBD1|TRBV27
TGTGCCAGCAGTCCCACCGGGACAGGGGGTAACTATGGCTACACCTTC
CASSPTGTGGNYGYTF
>TRBJ2-7|-|TRBD1|TRBV7-8
TGTGCCAGCAGCGCGCGACAGGGGGGCCCCTACGAGCAGTACTTC
CASSARQGGPYEQYF
>TRBJ1-2|-|-|TRBV19
TGTGCCAGTAGACCAGACCGCCGTGGCTACACCTTC
CASRPDRRGYTF
>TRBJ1-2|-|TRBD1|TRBV18
TGTGCCAGCTCACCGGGACAGGGAGGGGACTATGGCTACACCTTC
CASSPGQGGDYGYTF
>TRBJ1-6|-|-|TRBV19
TGTGCCAGTAGTATAGAGAAGGATAATTCACCCCTCCACTTT
CASSIEKDNSPLHF
>TRBJ2-7|-|-|TRBV6-1
TGTGCCAGCAGTGTAAGGGGCCCCTACGAGCAGTACTTC
CASSVRGPYEQYF
>TRBJ1-4|-|-|TRBV5-4
TGTGCCAGCAGCCCGGGCCCAGGGGTCTATCCTAATGAAAAACTGTTTTTT
CASSPGPGVYPNEKLFF
>TRBJ1-6|-|-|TRBV15
TGTGCCACCAGCAGGGGCCTACAGGGATCACCCCTCCACTTT
CATSRGLQGSPLHF
>TRBJ2-7|-|-|TRBV5-1
TGCGCCAGCAGCCCCGCAGGGTCCTACGAGCAGTACTTC
CASSPAGSYEQYF
>TRBJ1-1|-|-|TRBV6-5
TGTGCCAGCAACGGCAGATCGAACACTGAAGCTTTCTTT
CASNGRSNTEAFF
>TRBJ2-2|once|TRBD1|TRBV6-5
TGTGCCGGTTCGGGGACAGGGAACACCGGGGAGCTGTTTTTT
CAGSGTGNTGELFF
>TRBJ2-1|-|TRBD2|TRBV6-4
TGTGCCAGCAGTGGGGTACTAGCGGGAGTAAATGAGCAGTTCTTC
CASSGVLAGVNEQFF
>TRBJ2-6|-|-|TRBV28
TGTGCCAGCAGTTCATACAGGGAGAGAGGGGCCAACGTCCTGACTTTC
CASSSYRERGANVLTF
>TRBJ1-2|-|TRBD1|TRBV27
TGTGCCAGCAGTCGGGGACAGGGGGACTATGGCTACACCTTC
CASSRGQGDYGYTF
>TRBJ2-7|-|TRBD1|TRBV30
TGTGCCTGGAATCGACAGGGGGTGAACGAGCAGTACTTC
CAWNRQGVNEQYF
>TRBJ2-3|-|-|TRBV10-1
TGCGCCAGCAGCCTACTAGTCACAGATACGCAGTATTTT
CASSLLVTDTQYF
>TRBJ2-5|-|TRBD2|TRBV29-1
TGCAGCGTTGGTCGTATGGACCCCGGGGGGGAGACCCAGTACTTC
CSVGRMDPGGETQYF
>TRBJ1-3|-|-|TRBV9
TGTGCCAGCAGCCCTTTCTGGGGGGGGCTCGGAAACACCATATATTTT
CASSPFWGGLGNTIYF
>TRBJ2-7|-|-|TRBV6-5
TGTGCCAGCAGTCACCACCGTCCGGACCCTCTCGAGCAGTACTTC
CASSHHRPDPLEQYF
>TRBJ2-4|-|TRBD2|TRBV7-2
TGTGCCAGCAGTCTAGCGGGAGGTAGTTTAGCCAAAAACATTCAGTACTTC
CASSLAGGSLAKNIQYF
>TRBJ1-2|-|-|TRBV5-4
TGTGCCAGCAGCTTTGGTGGGGAGCATGGCTACACCTTC
CASSFGGEHGYTF
>TRBJ1-5|-|-|TRBV7-2
TGTGCCAGCAGCTTAGACGGGATCGGCAATCAGCCCCAGCATTTT
CASSLDGIGNQPQHF
>TRBJ1-1|-|TRBD1|TRBV19
TGTGCCAGTAGGGGACAGGGAAGTACTGAAGCTTTCTTT
CASRGQGSTEAFF
>TRBJ2-7|-|-|TRBV5-1
TGCGCCAGCAGCTTGGGGCTAGGATCCTACGAGCAGTACTTC
CASSLGLGSYEQYF
>TRBJ2-2|-|-|TRBV28
TGTGCCACCCGTTCACAGGGTCAGACCGGGGAGCTGTTTTTT
CATRSQGQTGELFF
>TRBJ2-3|-|-|TRBV19
TGTGCCAGTAGACCTGGACAGAGCACAGATACGCAGTATTTT
CASRPGQSTDTQYF
>TRBJ2-7|-|-|TRBV27
TGTGCCAGCAGTCAATGGACCCGCCTGGAGCAGTACTTC
CASSQWTRLEQYF
>TRBJ1-1|-|TRBD1|TRBV7-9
TGTGCCAGCAGCCCGGACAGGGGTGACACTGAAGCTTTCTTT
CASSPDRGDTEAFF
>TRBJ1-1|-|TRBD1|TRBV19
TGTGCCAGCCAGGACAGGCAGAACACTGAAGCTTTCTTT
CASQDRQNTEAFF
>TRBJ1-2|-|TRBD1|TRBV19
TGTGCCAGTAGTATCGGACAGGGGTATGGCTACACCTTC
CASSIGQGYGYTF
>TRBJ2-5|once|TRBD1|TRBV28
TGTGCCAGTGGGGACAGGGTGTTCCAAGAGACCCAGTACTTC
CASGDRVFQETQYF
>TRBJ2-1|-|TRBD2|TRBV27
TGTGCCAGCAGGGGGACTAGCGGGACGCATGAGCAGTTCTTC
CASRGTSGTHEQFF
>TRBJ2-5|-|-|TRBV6-6
TGTGCCAGCAGTTACATTCAGGGGCGGTACCAAGAGACCCAGTACTTC
CASSYIQGRYQETQYF
>TRBJ2-2|-|-|TRBV6-5
TGTGCCAGCGTCGGCCCAACGAACACCGGGGAGCTGTTTTTT
CASVGPTNTGELFF
>TRBJ1-6|-|TRBD1|TRBV30
TGTGCCTGGAGTGTGGCGCAGGGGGCTAATTCACCCCTCCACTTT
CAWSVAQGANSPLHF
>TRBJ2-1|-|TRBD2|TRBV11-1
TGTGCCAGCAGGATAGGCCCCCTGGCGGGGGGGACAAATGAGCAGTTCTTC
CASRIGPLAGGTNEQFF
>TRBJ2-1|-|-|TRBV6-1
TGTGCCAGCAGTGTGGCCGCCTACAATGAGCAGTTCTTC
CASSVAAYNEQFF
>TRBJ2-2|-|-|TRBV19
TGTGCCAGTAGGGCTGGGAACACCGGGGAGCTGTTTTTT
CASRAGNTGELFF
>TRBJ2-5|-|-|TRBV5-1
TGCGCCAGCAGGGGCGGACCCCAGGTGGTGGAGACCCAGTACTTC
CASRGGPQVVETQYF
>TRBJ2-5|-|-|TRBV5-1
TGCGCCAGCAGCCCAACAGGGTTGGAGACCCAGTACTTC
CASSPTGLETQYF
>TRBJ1-2|once|-|TRBV5-1
TGCGCCAGCAGCTTGGGCGGGGACTATGGCTACACCTTC
CASSLGGDYGYTF
>TRBJ1-5|-|-|TRBV4-3
TGCGCCAGCAGCCAAGATTGGGGACAATGGAGCAATCAGCCCCAGCATTTT
CASSQDWGQWSNQPQHF